Listed here are 13 T cell receptor beta chains from one sample, sequenced in a study of blood T cell repertoires in COVID-19. Profiling relied on immunoSEQ multiplex PCR, and the TCRdb table lists in-frame clones only, not all of them. The table includes under 350,000 clones, 75% to 85% detected once. Sequences were obtained from peripheral blood. These receptors came from a human donor in a cohort sampled during active COVID-19.

This chain uses TRBV6-5 with TRBJ1-3, with TRBD1 matching over 9 bases. Germline trimming cut 0 bases from V and 6 bases from J; bases unmatched to any gene: 3. This CDR3 region has 15 residues. Germline CDR1 is MNHEY and CDR2 is SVGAGI. CDR3 nucleotide sequence: TGTGCCAGCAGTTACTCAACAGGGGGCCTAAACACCATATATTTT. This encodes CASSYSTGGLNTIYF.

The CDR3 nucleotides read TGTGCCAGCAGCCTGACAGGGTTAGAGACCCAGTACTTC. Translated, it gives CASSLTGLETQYF. The chain links TRBV7-8 to TRBJ2-5; 7 bases agree with TRBD1. After removal of 5 bases from V and 4 bases from J, the junction contained 4 bases not matched to a gene. CDR1 is SGHVS and CDR2 is FQNEAQ in the germline V gene. This CDR3 is 13 amino acids long.

J is TRBJ2-1 and V is TRBV10-1, with D perhaps matching TRBD2 (6 bases). This CDR3 spans 12 amino acids. Germline loops: CDR1 WNHNN, CDR2 SYGVQD (reference sequence). With 2 bases removed from V and 12 bases from J, the gap between germline ends came to 11 bases. CDR3 nucleotide sequence: TGCGCCAGCAGTGAGCTGGGGACTCCGCAGTTCTTC. Translating gives CASSELGTPQFF.

Comment on this clone: Other DNA sequences from this sample encode an identical CDR3 as well. V gene TRBV20-1 combines with J gene TRBJ1-1, with D possibly TRBD1 on 5 matching bases. Germline values: CDR1 DFQATT, CDR2 SNEGSKA (reference sequence). V gave up 6 bases and J gave up 2 bases, with 7 bases separating them. The CDR3 contains 11 residues. This chain's CDR3 is CSADSNTEAFF. The DNA of the CDR3 is TGCAGTGCCGACAGTAACACTGAAGCTTTCTTT.

The rearrangement joins TRBV7-2 to TRBJ2-7; TRBD1 is a possible D gene (5 bases). This CDR3 is built from 13 residues. Deletions cut 1 base from V and 3 bases from J, with 7 bases between. Germline-derived CDR1 and CDR2 are SGHTA and FQGNSA. The CDR3 protein is CASSLGGYYEQYF. Here the CDR3 DNA reads TGTGCCAGCAGCTTAGGGGGCTACTACGAGCAGTACTTC.

The chain carries TRBV10-3 and TRBJ2-3, with 8 positions matching TRBD1. Germline V CDR1 and CDR2: ENHRY, SYGVKD. With 4 bases clipped from V and 2 bases from J, the junction kept 2 bases outside the gene matches. The CDR3 length is 14 residues. Here the CDR3 reads CAISGQGITDTQYF. The CDR3 bases are TGTGCCATCAGTGGACAGGGGATCACAGATACGCAGTATTTT.

V is TRBV10-3 and J is TRBJ1-1; perhaps TRBD1 as D (5 bases). Germline loops: CDR1 ENHRY, CDR2 SYGVKD. This CDR3 comprises 13 residues. The V gene lost 7 bases and the J gene lost 0 bases, with 9 bases spanning the gap. This CDR3 reads CAIKRGMNTEAFF. In DNA, the CDR3 is TGTGCCATCAAGCGGGGGATGAACACTGAAGCTTTCTTT.

This clone was recorded a few times. V usage is TRBV2 and J usage is TRBJ2-3; 9 bases map to TRBD2. Trimming removed 7 bases from V and 5 bases from J; junction bases left unmatched: 7. Per germline, CDR1 SNHLY and CDR2 FYNNEI. This CDR3 is built from 14 residues. The CDR3 loop is CASKGGGARDTQYF. In DNA, the CDR3 is TGTGCCAGCAAGGGCGGGGGGGCTAGAGATACGCAGTATTTT.

The rearrangement links TRBV11-3 to TRBJ1-1, with a tentative D call TRBD1 (6 bases). The CDR3 is 13 amino acids. Germline V gene sequence: CDR1 SGHNT, CDR2 YENEEA. V was trimmed by 6 bases and J by 4 bases, leaving 12 bases between them. The CDR3 region is CASSYTGSTEAFF. CDR3 in DNA: TGTGCCAGCAGTTACACAGGGAGCACTGAAGCTTTCTTT.

The chain links TRBV2 to TRBJ1-1; D call uncertain. Germline CDR1 reads SNHLY; CDR2 reads FYNNEI. Trimming cost V 11 bases and J 10 bases, with 23 bases left between them. This CDR3 spans 13 amino acids. The CDR3 loop is CAGMPRAQSGAFF. The CDR3 DNA sequence: TGTGCCGGAATGCCCCGGGCTCAAAGCGGAGCTTTCTTT.

The V gene is TRBV3-1 (or the pseudogene TRBV3-2), the J gene TRBJ1-3; D is ambiguous. CDR1 and CDR2 (germline): LGHDT, YNNKEL (reference sequence). V was clipped by 3 bases and J by 0 bases, with 3 bases between them. The length of the CDR3 is 13 residues. The CDR3 is CASSQSSGNTIYF. CDR3 bases: TGTGCCAGCAGCCAGAGCTCTGGAAACACCATATATTTT.

The rearrangement links TRBV25-1 to TRBJ1-5; D perhaps matches TRBD1 (5 bases). V shed 6 bases and J shed 3 bases, with 9 bases lying between them. There are 13 residues in the CDR3. Germline V gene lookup returns CDR1 MGHDK and CDR2 SYGVNS. CDR3: CASRGGNNQPQHF. The CDR3 nucleotides read TGTGCCAGCAGGGGGGGGAACAATCAGCCCCAGCATTTT.

The V gene is TRBV5-8, the J gene TRBJ1-2; unclear D gene. V gave up 4 bases and J gave up 6 bases, with 10 bases separating them. Germline loops: CDR1 SGHTS, CDR2 YDEGEE. CDR3 size: 12 residues. The CDR3: CASSPISDGYTF. In nucleotides, the CDR3 is TGTGCCAGCAGCCCAATTAGCGATGGCTACACCTTC.